The 19 T cell receptor beta chains reported below all come from one sample, sequenced in a study of OX40 agonist ivuxolimab in advanced cancers. TCRdb's copy holds only in-frame clones and misses some; the assay was immunoSEQ multiplex PCR. This repertoire shows some 83,000 clones, approximately 93% found once; its top ten account for about 6.4%. The sample was CD4+ or CD8+ T cells sorted from blood, taken in a trial of the OX40 agonist ivuxolimab. The receptors shown here come from an adult with an advanced solid tumor such as melanoma, head and neck, liver or kidney cancer.

V and J are TRBV7-6 and TRBJ2-2; D uncertain. Germline V gene data show CDR1 as SGHVS and CDR2 as FNYEAQ. The CDR3 length is 12 residues. V lost 0 bases and J 8 bases, leaving 4 bases between the germline ends. The CDR3 protein is CASSLASGELFF. As DNA, the CDR3 is TGTGCCAGCAGCTTAGCTAGTGGGGAGCTGTTTTTT.

This clone occurred once. The chain links TRBV19 to TRBJ2-7, with TRBD2 matching over 14 bases. CDR3 length: 15 amino acids. V was clipped by 5 bases and J by 4 bases; unmatched bases: 4. Germline CDR1 and CDR2: LNHDA and SQIVND (reference sequence). This CDR3 reads CASSPGLAGVYEQYF. Here the CDR3 DNA reads TGTGCCAGTAGTCCGGGACTAGCGGGAGTGTACGAGCAGTACTTC.

This clone came up once. This sequence joins TRBV2 and TRBJ1-1; TRBD1 is a possible D gene (5 bases). V shed 2 bases and J shed 10 bases, with 17 bases lying between them. The CDR3 contains 14 residues. Germline V CDR1 and CDR2: SNHLY, FYNNEI. CDR3 amino acids: CASSEIGGGARAFF. CDR3 in DNA: TGTGCCAGCAGTGAAATTGGTGGAGGGGCAAGAGCTTTCTTT.

This clone was seen only once. The gene calls are TRBV29-1 and TRBJ2-2, with D tentatively TRBD1 or TRBD2 (5 bases each). CDR3 length: 12 residues. V lost 4 bases to trimming and J lost 3 bases, with 6 bases between them. Germline CDR1 reads SQVTM; CDR2 reads ANQGSEA. CDR3 DNA sequence: TGCAGCGTTGTGGGGGACACCGGGGAGCTGTTTTTT. Protein sequence: CSVVGDTGELFF.

This clone was picked up one time. This chain connects TRBV6-5 to TRBJ1-3, with TRBD1 as a possible D gene (6 bases). Germline V gene lookup returns CDR1 MNHEY and CDR2 SVGAGI. Trimming shortened V by 5 bases and J by 0 bases, and 11 bases separated the two germline ends. The CDR3 consists of 15 residues. CDR3 loop: CASSIRGFSGNTIYF. In DNA form, the CDR3 reads TGTGCCAGCAGTATCAGGGGTTTCTCTGGAAACACCATATATTTT.

The chain's CDR3 is CATSTGQGIYGYTF. The CDR3 nucleotides are TGTGCCACCAGCACCGGACAGGGGATCTATGGCTACACCTTC. The chain has TRBV15 and TRBJ1-2, with 9 bases identical to TRBD1. Germline assignment: CDR1 LNHNV and CDR2 YYDKDF (reference sequence). J lost 4 bases, V lost 4 bases, and 4 bases had no gene match. This CDR3 has 14 amino acids.

This chain uses TRBV6-6 with TRBJ1-2; D call uncertain. The CDR3 runs to 14 residues. Germline V gives CDR1 MNHNY, CDR2 SVGAGI (reference sequence). V was trimmed by 4 bases and J by 6 bases, leaving 15 bases between them. As DNA, the CDR3 is TGTGCCAGCAGTTCTATTGGCTTGCTCGATGGCTACACCTTC. Its protein product is CASSSIGLLDGYTF.

This sequence joins TRBV6-5 and TRBJ1-2, with 7 bases aligning to TRBD1. In germline, CDR1 is MNHEY, CDR2 SVGAGI. The CDR3 has 15 amino acids. With V trimmed by 2 bases and J by 7 bases, 10 bases remained unmatched. Written as DNA, the CDR3 is TGTGCCAGCAGTTACAGCTCAGGGGGGCCGGCTGGCTACACCTTC. This sequence encodes CASSYSSGGPAGYTF.

The CDR3 protein is CASSPRVGDTQYF. The CDR3 DNA is TGTGCCAGCAGTCCACGGGTGGGGGATACGCAGTATTTT. The rearrangement joins TRBV6-1 to TRBJ2-3; D ambiguous. CDR3 length: 13 amino acids. With 5 bases removed from V and 6 bases from J, the gap between germline ends came to 12 bases. Germline V gives CDR1 MNHNS, CDR2 SASEGT.

This chain links TRBV5-5 with TRBJ1-2; 7 positions agree with TRBD1. The CDR3 sequence is 17 residues long. Unmatched junction bases numbered 14, after V lost 4 bases and J lost 2 bases. The germline V gene has CDR1 SGHKS and CDR2 YYEKEE (reference sequence). The DNA for the CDR3 is TGTGCCAGCAGCCTCAGTCCGGGACAGAACCTAAACTATGGCTACACCTTC. It translates to CASSLSPGQNLNYGYTF.

V usage is TRBV6-6 and J usage is TRBJ2-5; D ambiguous. CDR3 length equals 13 residues. Germline CDR1 is MNHNY and CDR2 is SVGAGI (reference sequence). With 0 bases removed from V and 7 bases from J, the gap between germline ends came to 9 bases. The CDR3 DNA reads as TGTGCCAGCAGTTACTCAGCGTTGGCGACCCAGTACTTC. Amino acid sequence: CASSYSALATQYF.

The chain links TRBV19 to TRBJ2-7, with a tentative D call TRBD2 (6 bases). The length of the CDR3 is 16 residues. V was pared by 7 bases and J by 0 bases, with 19 bases between. Germline assignment: CDR1 LNHDA and CDR2 SQIVND (reference sequence). CDR3 region: CASKTPQASVSYEQYF. CDR3 nucleotides: TGTGCCAGTAAGACCCCCCAAGCTAGCGTCTCCTACGAGCAGTACTTC.

This clone was found once. This rearrangement joins TRBV27 to TRBJ1-6; TRBD1 agrees at 7 bases. V shed 3 bases and J 7 bases; nucleotides not matched to a gene: 6. The germline V gene has CDR1 MNHEY and CDR2 SMNVEV (reference sequence). The CDR3 has 15 residues. The CDR3 DNA is TGTGCCAGCAGTTTCACGGCGACAGGGAATTCACCCCTCCACTTT. Its translation: CASSFTATGNSPLHF.

The chain links TRBV4-2 to TRBJ2-2; 7 nucleotides match TRBD1. V dropped 1 base and J dropped 6; count of bases not matched to a gene: 5. CDR1 is LGHNA and CDR2 is YNFKEQ in the germline V gene. The CDR3 runs to 15 residues. The CDR3 nucleotides are TGTGCCAGCAGCCAAGCCGCACAGGGGCCCGGGGAGCTGTTTTTT. Amino acids: CASSQAAQGPGELFF.

This clone turned up a few times. V gene TRBV19 combines with J gene TRBJ1-3, with D possibly matching TRBD1 (6 bases). The CDR3 extends over 16 amino acids. CDR1 and CDR2 (germline): LNHDA, SQIVND (reference sequence). Trimming pared 3 bases from V and 0 bases from J, leaving 12 bases between. The DNA for the CDR3 is TGTGCCAGTAGTATTAAACAGGGTGACTCTGGAAACACCATATATTTT. Its protein is CASSIKQGDSGNTIYF.

The chain carries TRBV9 and TRBJ2-6; 7 bases are shared with TRBD1. Germline values: CDR1 SGDLS, CDR2 YYNGEE. V lost 5 bases to trimming and J lost 0 bases; unmatched junction nucleotides: 5. CDR3 size: 16 residues. DNA of the CDR3: TGTGCCAGCAGTCGGACAGGTCTCTCTGGGGCCAACGTCCTGACTTTC. Its translation: CASSRTGLSGANVLTF.

This chain joins TRBV6-5 and TRBJ2-7; 11 bases are a match to TRBD1. This CDR3 spans 14 amino acids. Looked up from germline, CDR1 is MNHEY and CDR2 is SVGAGI. The V gene end was trimmed by 3 bases and the J gene end by 3 bases; junction bases not matched to a gene: 1. CDR3: CASSYGTGGYEQYF. In nucleotides, the CDR3 is TGTGCCAGCAGTTATGGGACAGGGGGCTACGAGCAGTACTTC.

This sequence joins TRBV27 and TRBJ2-2, with 13 bases identical to TRBD2. V was pared by 3 bases and J by 7 bases, with 11 bases of the junction left unmatched. Germline values: CDR1 MNHEY, CDR2 SMNVEV (reference sequence). The CDR3 extends over 18 amino acids. CDR3 DNA sequence: TGTGCCAGCAGTTTTACTAGCGGGAGGGCCCGGTTTGGCGGGGAGCTGTTTTTT. Protein: CASSFTSGRARFGGELFF.

The CDR3 sequence is CASSYSGQVDQPQHF. The CDR3 region has the DNA TGTGCCAGCAGTTACTCTGGCCAGGTAGATCAGCCCCAGCATTTT. J is TRBJ1-5 and V is TRBV6-5; D not certain. The length of the CDR3 is 15 residues. V lost 0 bases to trimming and J lost 5 bases, with 11 bases between them. The germline V gene has CDR1 MNHEY and CDR2 SVGAGI.